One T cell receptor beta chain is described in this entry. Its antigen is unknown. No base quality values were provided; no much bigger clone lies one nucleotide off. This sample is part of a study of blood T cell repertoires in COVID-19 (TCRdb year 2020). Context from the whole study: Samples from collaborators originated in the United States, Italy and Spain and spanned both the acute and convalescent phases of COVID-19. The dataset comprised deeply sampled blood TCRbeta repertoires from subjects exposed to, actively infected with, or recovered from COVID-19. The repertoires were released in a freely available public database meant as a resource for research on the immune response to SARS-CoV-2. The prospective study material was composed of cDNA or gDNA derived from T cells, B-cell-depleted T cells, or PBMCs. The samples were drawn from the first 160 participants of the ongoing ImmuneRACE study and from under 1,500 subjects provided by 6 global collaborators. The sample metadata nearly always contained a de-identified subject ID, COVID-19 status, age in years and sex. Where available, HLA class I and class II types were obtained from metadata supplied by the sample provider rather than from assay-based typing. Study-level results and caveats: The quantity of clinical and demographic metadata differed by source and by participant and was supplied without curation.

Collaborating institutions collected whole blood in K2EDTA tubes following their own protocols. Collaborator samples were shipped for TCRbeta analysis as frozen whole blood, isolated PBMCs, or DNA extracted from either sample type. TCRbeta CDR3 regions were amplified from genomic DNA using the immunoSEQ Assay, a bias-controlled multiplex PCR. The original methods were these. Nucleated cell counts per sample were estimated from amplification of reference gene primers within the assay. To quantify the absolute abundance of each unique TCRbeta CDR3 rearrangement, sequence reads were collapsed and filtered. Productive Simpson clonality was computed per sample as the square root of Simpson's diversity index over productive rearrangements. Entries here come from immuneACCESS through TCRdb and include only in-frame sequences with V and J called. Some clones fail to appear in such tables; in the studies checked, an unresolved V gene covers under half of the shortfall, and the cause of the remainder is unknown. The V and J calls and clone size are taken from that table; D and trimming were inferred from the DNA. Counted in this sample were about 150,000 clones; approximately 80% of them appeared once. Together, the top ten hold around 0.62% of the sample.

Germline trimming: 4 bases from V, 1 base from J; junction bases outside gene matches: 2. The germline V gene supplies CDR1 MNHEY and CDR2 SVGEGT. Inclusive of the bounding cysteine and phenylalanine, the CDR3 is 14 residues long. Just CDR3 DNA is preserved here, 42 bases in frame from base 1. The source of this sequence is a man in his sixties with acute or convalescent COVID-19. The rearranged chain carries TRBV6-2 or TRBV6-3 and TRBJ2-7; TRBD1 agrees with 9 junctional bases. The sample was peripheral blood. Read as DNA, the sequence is TGTGCCAGCAGTTGGGGGACAGGGTCCTACGAGCAGTACTTC. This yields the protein CASSWGTGSYEQYF.